This TCR beta chain emerged from a study of T-cell reconstitution after alpha-beta-depleted transplantation in children. Whole-study results and caveats: Surviving recipient T cells and thymic progenitors underlay high day-60 TCRbeta diversity in some patients. Several hundred graft clones that had expanded were reportedly the source of alpha-beta T cells about two months after transplant.

Construction of the TCRbeta library involved unique molecular identifiers. MiXCR, applied by TCRdb to the PCR reads, yields one record per CDR3 protein. Altogether 610,000 or so distinct CDR3 sequences are present, about a quarter being singletons, with the ten largest covering less than 40%. This CDR3 is 13 amino acids long. Unmatched junction bases numbered 3, after V lost 3 bases and J lost 4 bases. Germline assignment: CDR1 DFQATT and CDR2 SNEGSKA (reference sequence). There are a few counts of this clonotype. The antigen is not known. The source of this sequence is a boy younger than two with Wiskott-Aldrich syndrome, due to receive a stem cell transplant. The chain employs TRBV20-1 and TRBJ1-1, with 9 bases aligning to TRBD1. The sequencing here drew on PBMCs, taken before TCRalphabeta/CD19-depleted stem cell transplant. The CDR3 region is CSASGQGSTEAFF. The CDR3 region has the DNA TGCAGTGCTAGTGGACAGGGGAGCACTGAAGCTTTCTTT.